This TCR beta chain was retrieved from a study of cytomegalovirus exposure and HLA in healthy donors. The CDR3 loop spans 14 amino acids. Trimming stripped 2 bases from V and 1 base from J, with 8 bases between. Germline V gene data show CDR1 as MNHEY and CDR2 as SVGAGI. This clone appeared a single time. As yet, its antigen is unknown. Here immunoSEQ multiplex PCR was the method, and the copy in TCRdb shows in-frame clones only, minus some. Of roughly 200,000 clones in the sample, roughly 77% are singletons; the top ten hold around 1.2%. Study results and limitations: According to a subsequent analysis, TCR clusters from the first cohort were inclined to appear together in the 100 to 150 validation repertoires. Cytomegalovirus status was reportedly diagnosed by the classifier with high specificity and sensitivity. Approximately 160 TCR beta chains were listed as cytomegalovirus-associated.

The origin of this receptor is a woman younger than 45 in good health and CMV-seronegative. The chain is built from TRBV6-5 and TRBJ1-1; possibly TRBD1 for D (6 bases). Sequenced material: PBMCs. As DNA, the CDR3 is TGTGCCAGCAGTTACCGACAGGCGAACACTGAAGCTTTCTTT. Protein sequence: CASSYRQANTEAFF.